This is a list of T cell receptor beta chains from one sample in a study of identical twins. One entry per CDR3 protein, called by TCRdb with MiXCR from the 5' RACE reads. Among more than 400,000 distinct CDR3 sequences listed, roughly 15% were seen once. This sample also appeared in a second study, on yellow fever vaccine responses in identical twins.

Sequenced input: CD4+ T cells sorted from blood. The origin of the receptors is a woman in her late teens or twenties in good health. CDR3s include the opening cysteine and the closing phenylalanine or tryptophan.

V gene: TRBV7-9; CDR3 protein: CASSFEDRVPGELFF
V gene: TRBV11-1; CDR3 protein: CASSFSGTIENTGELFF
V gene: TRBV28; CDR3 protein: CATQRHSNTEAFF
V gene: TRBV29-1; CDR3 protein: CSVRPGLAGYEQYF
V gene: TRBV15; CDR3 protein: CATMARGSPPHTGELFF
V gene: TRBV28; CDR3 protein: CASSSYRALNYEQYF
V gene: TRBV7-9; CDR3 protein: CASSSTGTSTNEQFF
V gene: TRBV27; CDR3 protein: CASSLSGNTYNEQFF
V gene: TRBV7-9; CDR3 protein: CASRDKWASGDQETQYF
V gene: TRBV10-1; CDR3 protein: CASSESGANVLTF
V gene: TRBV7-6; CDR3 protein: CASSRSGLAGETQYF
V gene: TRBV5-1; CDR3 protein: CASSPGRDLNTGELFF
V gene: TRBV6-1; CDR3 protein: CASSEEGIAGGEQFF
V gene: TRBV7-3; CDR3 protein: CASSLLSGVGTDTQYF
V gene: TRBV7-3; CDR3 protein: CASSLGGSGSSGANVLTF
V gene: TRBV3-1; CDR3 protein: CASSQDPRTSGGPF
V gene: TRBV29-1; CDR3 protein: CSVESGRAGNEQFF
V gene: TRBV7-2; CDR3 protein: CASSLRSPHTSYNEQFF
V gene: TRBV5-1; CDR3 protein: CASRHGPKNTGELFF
V gene: TRBV28; CDR3 protein: CASSPAGQMNTEAFF
V gene: TRBV20-1; CDR3 protein: CSAGGWSGGSYEQYF
V gene: TRBV7-6; CDR3 protein: CASSRSGGLSTDTQYF
V gene: TRBV6-1; CDR3 protein: CASWTVTLSPLHF
V gene: TRBV12-3/TRBV12-4; CDR3 protein: CASSKSGGNYNEQFF
V gene: TRBV4-1; CDR3 protein: CASSQDFSGGAYNEQFF
V gene: TRBV20-1; CDR3 protein: CSAIAGGPTDTQYF